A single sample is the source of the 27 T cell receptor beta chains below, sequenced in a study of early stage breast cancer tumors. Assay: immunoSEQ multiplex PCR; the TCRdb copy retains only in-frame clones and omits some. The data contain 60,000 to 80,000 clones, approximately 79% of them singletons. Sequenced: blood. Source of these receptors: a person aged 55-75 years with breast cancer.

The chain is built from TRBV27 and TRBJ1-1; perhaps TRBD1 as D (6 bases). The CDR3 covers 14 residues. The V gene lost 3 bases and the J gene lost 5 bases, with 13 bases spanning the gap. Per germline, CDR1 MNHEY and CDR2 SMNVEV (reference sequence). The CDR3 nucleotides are TGTGCCAGCAGTTTGCAGGGGAGGAGGACTGAAGCTTTCTTT. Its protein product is CASSLQGRRTEAFF.

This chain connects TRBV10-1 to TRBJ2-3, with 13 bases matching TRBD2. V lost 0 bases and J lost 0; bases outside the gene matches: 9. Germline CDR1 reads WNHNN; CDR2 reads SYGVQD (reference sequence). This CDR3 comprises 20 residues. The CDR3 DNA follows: TGCGCCAGCAGTGAGTCCCTGACTAGCGGGGGGAAAACTAGCACAGATACGCAGTATTTT. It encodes CASSESLTSGGKTSTDTQYF.

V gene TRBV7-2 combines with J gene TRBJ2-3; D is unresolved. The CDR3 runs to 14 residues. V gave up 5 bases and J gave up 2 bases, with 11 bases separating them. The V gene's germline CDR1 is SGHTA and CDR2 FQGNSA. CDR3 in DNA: TGTGCCAGCAGCGGAGTAACGATCACAGATACGCAGTATTTT. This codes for CASSGVTITDTQYF.

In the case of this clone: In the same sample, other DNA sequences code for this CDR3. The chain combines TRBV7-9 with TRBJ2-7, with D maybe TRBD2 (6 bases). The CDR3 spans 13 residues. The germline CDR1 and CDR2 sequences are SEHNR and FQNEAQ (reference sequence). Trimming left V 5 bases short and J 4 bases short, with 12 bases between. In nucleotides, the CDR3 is TGTGCCAGCAGCCCCGGGGGACCGTACGAGCAGTACTTC. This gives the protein CASSPGGPYEQYF.

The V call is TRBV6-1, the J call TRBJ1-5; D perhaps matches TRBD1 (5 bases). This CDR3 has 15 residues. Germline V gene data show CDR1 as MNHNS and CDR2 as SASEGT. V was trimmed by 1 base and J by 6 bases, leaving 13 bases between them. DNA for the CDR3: TGTGCCAGCAGTGAAGTAGGGGCCGGTCTTCAGCCCCAGCATTTT. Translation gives CASSEVGAGLQPQHF.

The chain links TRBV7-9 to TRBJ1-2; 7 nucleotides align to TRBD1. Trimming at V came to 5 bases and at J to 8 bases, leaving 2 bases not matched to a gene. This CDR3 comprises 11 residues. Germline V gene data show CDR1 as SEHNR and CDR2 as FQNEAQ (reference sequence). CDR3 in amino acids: CASSGDSGYTF. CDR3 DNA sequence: TGTGCCAGCAGCGGGGACAGCGGCTACACCTTC.

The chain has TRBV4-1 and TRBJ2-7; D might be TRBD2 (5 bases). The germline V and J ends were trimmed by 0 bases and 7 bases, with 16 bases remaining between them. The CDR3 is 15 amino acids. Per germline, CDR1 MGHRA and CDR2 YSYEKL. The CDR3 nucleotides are TGCGCCAGCAGCCAAGATACAGCGGTCCCTAGGGAGCAGTACTTC. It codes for CASSQDTAVPREQYF.

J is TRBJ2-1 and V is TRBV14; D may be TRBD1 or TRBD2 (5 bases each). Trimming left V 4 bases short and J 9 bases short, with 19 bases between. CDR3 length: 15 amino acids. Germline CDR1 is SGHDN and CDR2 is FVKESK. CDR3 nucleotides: TGTGCCAGCAGCCTTAAGATTTCGGGGCGGAGTGAGCAGTTCTTC. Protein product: CASSLKISGRSEQFF.

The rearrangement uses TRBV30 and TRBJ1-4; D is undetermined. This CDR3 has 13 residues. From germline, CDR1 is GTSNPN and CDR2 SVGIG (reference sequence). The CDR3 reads CALKQLGNEKLFF. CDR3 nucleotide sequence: TGTGCACTAAAACAGCTAGGAAATGAAAAACTGTTTTTT.

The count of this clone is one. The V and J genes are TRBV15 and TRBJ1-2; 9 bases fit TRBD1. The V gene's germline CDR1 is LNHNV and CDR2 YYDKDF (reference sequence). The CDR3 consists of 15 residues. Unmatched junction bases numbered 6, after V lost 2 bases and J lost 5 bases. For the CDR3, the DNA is TGTGCCACCAGCAGATCCAGACAGGGGGGATATGGCTACACCTTC. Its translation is CATSRSRQGGYGYTF.

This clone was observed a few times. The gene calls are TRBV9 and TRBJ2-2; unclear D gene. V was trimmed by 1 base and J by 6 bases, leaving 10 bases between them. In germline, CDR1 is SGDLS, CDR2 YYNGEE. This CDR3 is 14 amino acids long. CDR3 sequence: CASSVMGGAGELFF. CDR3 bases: TGTGCCAGCAGCGTAATGGGTGGGGCCGGGGAGCTGTTTTTT.

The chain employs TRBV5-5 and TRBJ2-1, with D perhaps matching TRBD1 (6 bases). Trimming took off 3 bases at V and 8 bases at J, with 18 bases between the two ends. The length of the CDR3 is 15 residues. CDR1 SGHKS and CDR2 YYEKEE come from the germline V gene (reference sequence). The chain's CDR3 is CASSSTANRVDEQFF. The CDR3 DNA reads TGTGCCAGCAGCTCCACGGCCAACAGGGTCGATGAGCAGTTCTTC.

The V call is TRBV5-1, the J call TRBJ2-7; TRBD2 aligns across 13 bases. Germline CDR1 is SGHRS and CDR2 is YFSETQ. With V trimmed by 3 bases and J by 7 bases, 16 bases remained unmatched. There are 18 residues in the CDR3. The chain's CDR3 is CASSWTNTSGGAPREQYF. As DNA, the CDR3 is TGCGCCAGCAGCTGGACGAATACTAGCGGGGGGGCCCCGAGGGAGCAGTACTTC. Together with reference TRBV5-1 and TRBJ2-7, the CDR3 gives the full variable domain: KAGVTQTPRYLIKTRGQQVTLSCSPISGHRSVSWYQQTPGQGLQFLFEYFSETQRNKGNFPGRFSGRQFSNSRSEMNVSTLELGDSALYLCASSWTNTSGGAPREQYFGPGTRLTVT.

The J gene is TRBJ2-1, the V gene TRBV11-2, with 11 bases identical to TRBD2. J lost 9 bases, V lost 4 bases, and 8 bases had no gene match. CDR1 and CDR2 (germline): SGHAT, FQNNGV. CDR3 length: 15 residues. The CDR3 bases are TGTGCCAGCAGCTCCTTAGCGGGAGGGACTGGTGAGCAGTTCTTC. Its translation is CASSSLAGGTGEQFF.

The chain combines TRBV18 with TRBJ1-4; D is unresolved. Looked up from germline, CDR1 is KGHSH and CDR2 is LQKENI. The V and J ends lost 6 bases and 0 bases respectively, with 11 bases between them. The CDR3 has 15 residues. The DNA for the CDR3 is TGTGCCAGCTCGTCCGAAAGGGCAACTAATGAAAAACTGTTTTTT. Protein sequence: CASSSERATNEKLFF.

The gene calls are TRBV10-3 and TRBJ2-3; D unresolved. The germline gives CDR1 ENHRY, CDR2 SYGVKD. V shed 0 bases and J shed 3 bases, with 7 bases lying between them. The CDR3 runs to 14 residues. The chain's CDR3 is CAISESGGTDTQYF. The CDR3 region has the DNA TGTGCCATCAGTGAGTCAGGCGGTACAGATACGCAGTATTTT.

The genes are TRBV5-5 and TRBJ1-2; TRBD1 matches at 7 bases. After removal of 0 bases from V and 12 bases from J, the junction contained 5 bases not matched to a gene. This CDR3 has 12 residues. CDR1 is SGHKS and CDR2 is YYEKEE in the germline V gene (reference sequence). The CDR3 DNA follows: TGTGCCAGCAGCTTGGCAGGGGGGGTCAACACCTTC. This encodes CASSLAGGVNTF.

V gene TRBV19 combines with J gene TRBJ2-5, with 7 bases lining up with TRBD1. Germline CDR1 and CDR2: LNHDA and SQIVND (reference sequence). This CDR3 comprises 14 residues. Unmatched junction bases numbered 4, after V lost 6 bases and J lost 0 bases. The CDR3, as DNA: TGTGCCAGTAGCCAGGGACAGAACCAAGAGACCCAGTACTTC. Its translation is CASSQGQNQETQYF. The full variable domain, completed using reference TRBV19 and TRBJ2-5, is DGGITQSPKYLFRKEGQNVTLSCEQNLNHDAMYWYRQDPGQGLRLIYYSQIVNDFQKGDIAEGYSVSREKKESFPLTVTSAQKNPTAFYLCASSQGQNQETQYFGPGTRLLVL.

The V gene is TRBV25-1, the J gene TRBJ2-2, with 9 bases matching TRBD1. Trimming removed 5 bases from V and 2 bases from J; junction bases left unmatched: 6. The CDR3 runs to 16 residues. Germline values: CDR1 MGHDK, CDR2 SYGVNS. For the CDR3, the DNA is TGTGCCAGCAGTCTAAGGGGACAGGGAAACACCGGGGAGCTGTTTTTT. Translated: CASSLRGQGNTGELFF.

The CDR3 loop is CASSLGAGTDTQYF. In nucleotides, the CDR3 is TGTGCCAGCAGCTTAGGGGCCGGAACGGATACGCAGTATTTT. The V gene is TRBV5-6, the J gene TRBJ2-3, with a weak D call TRBD1 (5 bases). V lost 2 bases and J lost 6, with 13 bases in between. Germline CDR1 reads SGHDT; CDR2 reads YYEEEE. CDR3 length: 14 amino acids.

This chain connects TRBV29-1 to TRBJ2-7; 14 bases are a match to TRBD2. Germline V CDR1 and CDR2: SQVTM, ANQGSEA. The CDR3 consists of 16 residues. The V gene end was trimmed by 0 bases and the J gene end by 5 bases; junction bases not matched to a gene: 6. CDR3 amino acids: CSVEDRGLAGENEQYF. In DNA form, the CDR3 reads TGCAGCGTTGAAGATCGGGGACTAGCGGGAGAAAACGAGCAGTACTTC.

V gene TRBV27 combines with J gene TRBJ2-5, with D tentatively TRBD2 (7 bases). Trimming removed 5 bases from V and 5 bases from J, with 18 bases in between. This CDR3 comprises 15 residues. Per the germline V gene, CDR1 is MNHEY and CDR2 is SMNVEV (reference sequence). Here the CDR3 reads CASSPPGGRGETQYF. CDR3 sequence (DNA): TGTGCCAGCAGTCCTCCGGGGGGCCGGGGGGAGACCCAGTACTTC.

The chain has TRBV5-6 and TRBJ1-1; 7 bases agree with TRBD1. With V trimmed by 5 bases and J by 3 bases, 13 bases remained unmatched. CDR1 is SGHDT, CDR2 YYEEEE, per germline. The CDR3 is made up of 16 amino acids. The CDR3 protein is CASRQGGSADHTEAFF. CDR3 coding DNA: TGTGCCAGCAGACAAGGGGGCTCGGCCGACCACACTGAAGCTTTCTTT.

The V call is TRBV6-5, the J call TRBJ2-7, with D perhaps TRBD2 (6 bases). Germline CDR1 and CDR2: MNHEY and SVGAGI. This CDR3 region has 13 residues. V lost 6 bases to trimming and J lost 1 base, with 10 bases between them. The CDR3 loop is CASSPAGSYEQYF. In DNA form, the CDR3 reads TGTGCCAGCAGCCCGGCGGGGTCCTACGAGCAGTACTTC.

The CDR3 reads CASSLDGDSGNTIYF. For the CDR3, the DNA is TGTGCCAGCAGCTTAGATGGAGACTCTGGAAACACCATATATTTT. The V and J genes are TRBV11-2 and TRBJ1-3; D gene ambiguous. V gave up 0 bases and J gave up 0 bases, with 6 bases separating them. Germline values: CDR1 SGHAT, CDR2 FQNNGV. The CDR3 totals 15 residues.

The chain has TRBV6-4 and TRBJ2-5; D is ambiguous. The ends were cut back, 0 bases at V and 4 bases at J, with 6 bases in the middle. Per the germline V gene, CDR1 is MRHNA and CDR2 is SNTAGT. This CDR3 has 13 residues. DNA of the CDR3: TGTGCCAGCAGTGACTCGCCTGGAGAGACCCAGTACTTC. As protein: CASSDSPGETQYF.

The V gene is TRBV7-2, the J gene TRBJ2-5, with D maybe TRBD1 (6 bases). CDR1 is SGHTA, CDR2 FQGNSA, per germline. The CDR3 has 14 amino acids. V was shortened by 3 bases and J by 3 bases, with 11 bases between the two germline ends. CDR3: CASSFRTEKETQYF. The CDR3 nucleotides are TGTGCCAGCAGCTTCAGGACAGAAAAAGAGACCCAGTACTTC.